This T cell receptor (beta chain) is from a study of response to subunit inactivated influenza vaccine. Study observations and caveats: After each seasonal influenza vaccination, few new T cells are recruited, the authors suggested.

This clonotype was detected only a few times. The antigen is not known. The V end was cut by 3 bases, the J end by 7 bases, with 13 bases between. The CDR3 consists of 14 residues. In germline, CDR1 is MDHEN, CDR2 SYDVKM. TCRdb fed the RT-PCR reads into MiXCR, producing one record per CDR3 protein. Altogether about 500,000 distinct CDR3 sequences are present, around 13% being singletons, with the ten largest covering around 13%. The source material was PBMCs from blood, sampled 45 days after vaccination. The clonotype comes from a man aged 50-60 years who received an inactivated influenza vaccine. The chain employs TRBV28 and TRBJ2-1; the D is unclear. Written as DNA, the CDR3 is TGTGCCAGCAGTTTGGTTCGGTTCATGAATGAGCAGTTCTTC. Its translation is CASSLVRFMNEQFF.